The 10 T cell receptor beta chains presented below share a single source sample, sequenced in a study of blood T cell repertoires in COVID-19. Sequencing used immunoSEQ multiplex PCR; TCRdb keeps in-frame clones, though not all of them. The table records about 74,000 clones, about 91% of them present only once. What was sequenced was peripheral blood. The receptors stem from a woman of 80 years or more with active or convalescent COVID-19.

The chain uses TRBV21-1 and TRBJ1-4. TRBV21-1 is labeled a pseudogene. This CDR3 comprises 19 residues. The CDR3 sequence is CASRRLGGASGLSREKLFF. CDR3 sequence (DNA): TGTGCCAGCAGGCGCCTTGGGGGGGCGAGTGGTCTCTCAAGGGAAAAACTGTTTTTT.

The gene calls are TRBV25-1 and TRBJ1-2, with TRBD1 identical over 7 bases. CDR3 length: 16 residues. Germline V CDR1 and CDR2: MGHDK, SYGVNS. The junction had 11 bases not matched to a gene; V was cut back by 3 bases and J by 4 bases. The CDR3 nucleotides are TGTGCCAGCAGTGAGTCGACAGGGCTTTCCCGCTATGGCTACACCTTC. Its protein product is CASSESTGLSRYGYTF.

This chain joins TRBV4-3 and TRBJ1-3; D is unclear. The V gene lost 0 bases and the J gene lost 2 bases, with 11 bases spanning the gap. The length of the CDR3 is 16 residues. From germline, CDR1 is LGHNA and CDR2 YSLEER. This chain's CDR3 is CASSQDATSTGNTIYF. CDR3 coding DNA: TGCGCCAGCAGCCAAGATGCCACTTCTACTGGAAACACCATATATTTT.

The gene calls are TRBV6-2 or TRBV6-3 and TRBJ2-5; D call uncertain. Germline V CDR1 and CDR2: MNHEY, SVGEGT. The CDR3 loop spans 12 amino acids. V was shortened by 4 bases and J by 4 bases, with 7 bases between the two germline ends. CDR3 residues: CASSSNRETQYF. CDR3 DNA: TGTGCCAGCAGTTCCAATAGAGAGACCCAGTACTTC.

This chain joins TRBV7-8 and TRBJ1-1, with D maybe TRBD1 (6 bases). Per germline, CDR1 SGHVS and CDR2 FQNEAQ. This CDR3 contains 15 residues. Trimming took 2 bases from V and 1 from J, leaving 11 bases between them. CDR3 bases: TGTGCCAGCAGCTTAATGGCACAGGGGAACACTGAAGCTTTCTTT. Translation gives CASSLMAQGNTEAFF. The variable domain in full, completed from reference TRBV7-8 and TRBJ1-1, reads GAGVSQSPRYKVAKRGQDVALRCDPISGHVSLFWYQQALGQGPEFLTYFQNEAQLDKSGLPSDRFFAERPEGSVSTLKIQRTQQEDSAVYLCASSLMAQGNTEAFFGQGTRLTVV.

This chain uses TRBV3-1 (or the pseudogene TRBV3-2) with TRBJ1-4; D is ambiguous. The germline gives CDR1 LGHDT, CDR2 YNNKEL (reference sequence). Between the trimmed V and J ends, which lost 0 bases and 7 bases, there was a span of 6 bases. The CDR3 consists of 13 residues. The CDR3: CASSQDGFEKLFF. Written as DNA, the CDR3 is TGTGCCAGCAGCCAAGATGGCTTTGAAAAACTGTTTTTT.

There are a few counts of this clone. The V gene is TRBV5-4, the J gene TRBJ2-7; D is possibly TRBD1 (5 bases). This CDR3 contains 13 residues. The germline V and J ends were trimmed by 2 bases and 7 bases, with 13 bases remaining between them. CDR1 SGHNT and CDR2 YYREEE come from the germline V gene (reference sequence). The CDR3 region is CASSLFRGWEQYF. The CDR3 DNA reads TGTGCCAGCAGCTTATTTAGGGGCTGGGAGCAGTACTTC.

The rearrangement joins TRBV5-1 to TRBJ2-7; D is perhaps TRBD2 (5 bases). Germline assignment: CDR1 SGHRS and CDR2 YFSETQ. The CDR3 length is 16 residues. Trimming cost V 4 bases and J 8 bases, with 25 bases left between them. The CDR3 is CASSPRASGGKEKQYF. In DNA, the CDR3 is TGCGCCAGCAGCCCGCGTGCAAGCGGTGGCAAAGAAAAGCAGTACTTC. The complete variable domain, with remaining parts taken from reference TRBV5-1 and TRBJ2-7, reads KAGVTQTPRYLIKTRGQQVTLSCSPISGHRSVSWYQQTPGQGLQFLFEYFSETQRNKGNFPGRFSGRQFSNSRSEMNVSTLELGDSALYLCASSPRASGGKEKQYFGPGTRLTVT.

CDR3 protein: CASSVARGASYNEQFF. CDR3 DNA: TGTGCCAGCAGCGTAGCGCGGGGGGCCTCCTACAATGAGCAGTTCTTC. The V and J genes are TRBV9 and TRBJ2-1; TRBD2 aligns across 8 bases. The length of the CDR3 is 16 residues. Trimming at V came to 0 bases and at J to 0 bases, leaving 2 bases not matched to a gene. Germline V CDR1 and CDR2: SGDLS, YYNGEE.

The chain employs TRBV27 and TRBJ1-2, with D perhaps matching TRBD1 (6 bases). This CDR3 has 15 amino acids. Germline V gene lookup returns CDR1 MNHEY and CDR2 SMNVEV (reference sequence). The V and J ends lost 8 bases and 6 bases respectively, with 22 bases between them. The CDR3 DNA sequence: TGTGCCAGCCGCCCCTGGGGGCAGGGGAACGATGGCTACACCTTC. Translation: CASRPWGQGNDGYTF.